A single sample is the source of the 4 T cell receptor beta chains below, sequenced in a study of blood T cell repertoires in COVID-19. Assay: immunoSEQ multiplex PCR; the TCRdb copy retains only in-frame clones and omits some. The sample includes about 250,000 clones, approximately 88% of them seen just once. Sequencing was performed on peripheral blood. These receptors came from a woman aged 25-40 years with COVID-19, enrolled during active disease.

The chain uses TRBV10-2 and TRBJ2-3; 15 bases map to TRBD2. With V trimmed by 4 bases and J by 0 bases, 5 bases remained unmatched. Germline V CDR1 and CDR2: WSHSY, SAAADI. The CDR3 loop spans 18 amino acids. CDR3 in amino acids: CASSGGLAGGVSTDTQYF. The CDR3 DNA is TGCGCCAGCAGTGGGGGACTAGCGGGAGGCGTCAGCACAGATACGCAGTATTTT.

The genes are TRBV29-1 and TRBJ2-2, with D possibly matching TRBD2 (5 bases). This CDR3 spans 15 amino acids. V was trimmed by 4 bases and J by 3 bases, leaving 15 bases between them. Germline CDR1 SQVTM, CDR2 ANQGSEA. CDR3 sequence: CSVVNREGDTGELFF. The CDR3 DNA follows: TGCAGCGTTGTGAATCGGGAAGGAGACACCGGGGAGCTGTTTTTT.

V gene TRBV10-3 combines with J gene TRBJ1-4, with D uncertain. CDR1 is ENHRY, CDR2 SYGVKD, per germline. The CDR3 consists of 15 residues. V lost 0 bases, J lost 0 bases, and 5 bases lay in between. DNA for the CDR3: TGTGCCATCAGTGAGTCTTATACAACTAATGAAAAACTGTTTTTT. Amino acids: CAISESYTTNEKLFF.

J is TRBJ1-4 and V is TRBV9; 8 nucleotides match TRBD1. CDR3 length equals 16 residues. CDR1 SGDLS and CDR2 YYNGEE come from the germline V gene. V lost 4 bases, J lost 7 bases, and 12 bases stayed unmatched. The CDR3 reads CASSPKPGQELEKLFF. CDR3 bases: TGTGCCAGCAGCCCAAAACCGGGACAGGAACTTGAAAAACTGTTTTTT.